The source of this T cell receptor beta chain is a study of blood T cells in healthy people across ages (dated by TCRdb to 2015 to 2017). Background for the entire study: In model experiments, template switching captured about one uniquely barcoded TCR beta cDNA molecule for every two T cells. Age-related changes in TCR beta repertoire diversity were measured in the study by deep sequencing normalized with unique cDNA molecular identifiers. The donors were divided into four age groups: young (average around 17 years), middle-aged (around 37), aged (approximately 62) and long-lived (nearly 85). Using the same blood draw, the study looked at two additional independent replicas of 1 million unique cDNA reads for two donors, one aged 18 to 30 and the other aged 80 or older. To avoid experimental bias, donors of different ages were distributed randomly across sequencing lanes.

To prepare the library, 5' RACE was applied. A second PCR of about 7 to 12 cycles was run with a J-beta primer mix and a sample-barcoded 5' primer. Each TCR beta cDNA molecule received a unique molecular identifier from a template-switch 5' adaptor carrying 12 random nucleotides. Each sample yielded at least 2.5 million CDR3-containing paired-end reads. The Mint cDNA synthesis kit, primed by a TRBC-specific oligonucleotide, was used to synthesize first-strand cDNA from all RNA. After uracil-DNA glycosylase treatment, a first 18-cycle PCR used universal primers M1SS and BC2_uni_R on all cDNA. The published analysis was carried out like this. For normalization, 1 million high-quality reads were randomly selected from each sample, with every read carrying a distinct molecular identifier. Reads with shared molecular identifiers were discarded instead of being binned into consensus sequences. MiTCR, set to a Q25 quality threshold and the strictest error-elimination algorithm, was used for CDR3 identification, clonotype clustering and error correction. Lower-bound total TCR beta diversity was estimated with a nonparametric unseen species model using Euler transformation. TCRdb reran the public reads through fastp at Q25 and MiXCR, keeping productive beta chains. Records with the same CDR3 protein are collapsed into one entry carrying the most frequent genes and DNA. TCRdb, not the authors, supplied the V and J calls. Across this sample there are 1.8 million or so distinct CDR3 sequences, with roughly 43% seen only once. The top ten clonotypes cover under 25% of the sample.

Note on this clonotype: Its antigen is currently not known. One base away there is no much larger clone; base qualities are not given.

Summary of the overall study and its limitations: Bulk unsorted PBMC profiling prevented conclusive comparison of naive and antigen-experienced compartments. Donor CMV infection status was unknown, potentially confounding age-related changes in expanded clonotypes. As age increased, observed TCR beta diversity per million T cells dropped in a roughly linear way, and a significant reduction was already evident by age around 41. Compared with the aged group, the long-lived group had more naive CD4+ T cells, fewer expanded clones and increased TCR diversity, a pattern suggesting age selection. A strong correlation was found between observed TCR beta diversity and the percentage of naive T cells measured by flow cytometry. Total diversity estimates from one million sequenced T cells were considered lower bounds and underestimates.

The donors were some 39 Caucasian individuals from Russia, aged roughly 6 to 90 years, who were systemically healthy. Around 9.7 milliliters of peripheral blood were collected from each donor into EDTA-treated Vacutainer tubes. Ficoll-Paque density-gradient centrifugation was used to isolate PBMCs, with at least 6.5 million per sample. Total RNA, at least 6 micrograms per sample, was extracted from PBMCs with Trizol reagent. For every donor, an aliquot of PBMCs went through flow cytometry to measure the percentages of naive CD45RAhigh/CD27high T cells. The CDR3 holds 14 amino acids from the cysteine to the phenylalanine. Only the CDR3 region is kept as DNA, spanning 42 bases read in frame from base 1. The junction shows trimming of 6 bases on V and 4 bases on J, and the gene matches do not reach 6 bases of it. Taken from the germline V gene, the CDR1 and CDR2 loops are ENHRY and SYGVKD.

Sequenced sample: blood. The chain joins TRBV10-3 to TRBJ2-7; TRBD1 lines up with 10 middle nucleotides. The TCR originated in a human donor in good health. The CDR3 reads CAISRDRGRYEQYF. The sequenced DNA: TGTGCCATCAGCCGGGACAGGGGAAGATACGAGCAGTACTTC.